A selection of T cell receptor beta chains follows, all from one sample in a study of blood T cell repertoires in COVID-19. The data were produced by immunoSEQ multiplex PCR, yet TCRdb's version contains in-frame clones alone and is incomplete. The sample holds 50,000 to 70,000 clones, under 85% seen once. Sequenced: peripheral blood. Receptors originate from a man aged 55 to 70 with acute or convalescent COVID-19. Each CDR3 is given with its conserved first and last residue. Fields, in order: D gene, clone size, V gene, J gene, CDR3 DNA, CDR3 protein. The D gene is left open where the match is weak. The listing skips clone size in some rows; elsewhere it reads once, few, many or a size class.

TRBD1	-	TRBV19	TRBJ1-6	TGTGCCAGTAGTCCAAGGACAGGTCTCTATAATTCACCCCTCCACTTT	CASSPRTGLYNSPLHF
-	-	TRBV5-1	TRBJ2-6	TGCGCCAGCAGCTTGGCGGGGGGCGGCTCTGGGGCCAACGTCCTGACTTTC	CASSLAGGGSGANVLTF
-	-	TRBV27	TRBJ1-6	TGTGCCAGCAGTTTTCGGAGGGGATCCAATTCACCCCTCCACTTT	CASSFRRGSNSPLHF
TRBD2	-	TRBV7-2	TRBJ2-1	TGTGCCAGCAGCTTGACTAGCGGGGGTGTAGTAGAGCAGTTCTTC	CASSLTSGGVVEQFF
TRBD1	-	TRBV6-1	TRBJ1-2	TGTGCCAGCAGTGCCGCTGGGACAGGGCCTCACTATGGCTACACCTTC	CASSAAGTGPHYGYTF
TRBD1	-	TRBV7-2	TRBJ1-1	TGTGCCAGCGGAAAGGGGGCGCGAGGGGGGTCCACTGAAGCTTTCTTT	CASGKGARGGSTEAFF
-	-	TRBV21-1	TRBJ2-7	TGTGCCAGCAGCAAAGCCCACAGGGGATCCTACGAGCAGTACTTC	CASSKAHRGSYEQYF
-	-	TRBV7-8	TRBJ1-5	TGTGCCAGCAGCCACTCCAGAGGAATTGATCAGCCCCAGCATTTT	CASSHSRGIDQPQHF
TRBD1	-	TRBV28	TRBJ2-7	TGTGCCAGCTGGGACAGGGGTGCCTACGAGCAGTACTTC	CASWDRGAYEQYF
-	-	TRBV7-9	TRBJ1-4	TGTGCCAGCAGCTTAGCTGCTGCGGACAGCCAGCCAGGAAAACTGTTTTTT	CASSLAAADSQPGKLFF
TRBD1	-	TRBV24-1	TRBJ2-3	TGTGCCACCAGGGCCTGGGACAGGGCAGATACGCAGTATTTT	CATRAWDRADTQYF
TRBD1	-	TRBV13	TRBJ1-1	TGTGCCAGCAGCTTAGGGGACAGGGTGAACACTGAAGCTTTCTTT	CASSLGDRVNTEAFF
-	-	TRBV7-8	TRBJ2-1	TGTGCCAGCAGCTTAGGCGGGACAGCCATCAATGAGCAGTTCTTC	CASSLGGTAINEQFF
-	-	TRBV6-5	TRBJ2-5	TGTGCCAGCCACCCAGGGAATTTGTACCAAGAGACCCAGTACTTC	CASHPGNLYQETQYF
TRBD1	-	TRBV6-5	TRBJ1-2	TGTGCCAGCACCCTGGGACAGAGTTTTTATGGCTACACCTTC	CASTLGQSFYGYTF
TRBD1	-	TRBV5-4	TRBJ1-2	TGTGCCAGCAGCCCACGACAGGGAAGCAACGATGGCTACACCTTC	CASSPRQGSNDGYTF
-	-	TRBV7-2	TRBJ1-5	TGTGCCAGCAGCTTAGACCTACCTCCTCAGCCCCAGCATTTT	CASSLDLPPQPQHF
-	-	TRBV21-1	TRBJ2-7	TGTGCCAGCAGCAAAGGTGACCCCCGGGGGACCTACGAGCAGTACTTC	CASSKGDPRGTYEQYF
-	-	TRBV5-5	TRBJ2-1	TGTGCCAGCAGCTTACTGGTTGATAATGAGCAGTTCTTC	CASSLLVDNEQFF
TRBD1	-	TRBV5-4	TRBJ1-2	TGTGCCAGCAGCTTCGACAGGGGGTACTATGGCTACACCTTC	CASSFDRGYYGYTF
-	-	TRBV9	TRBJ2-7	TGTGCCAGCTTGGCACCGGGACACCGCTCCTACGAGCAGTACTTC	CASLAPGHRSYEQYF
-	medium-sized	TRBV14	TRBJ2-1	TGTGCCAGCAGCCAGGACTGGTACAATGAGCAGTTCTTC	CASSQDWYNEQFF
-	-	TRBV19	TRBJ1-1	TGTGCCAGTAGCCTAATTAGGAGGAGGAACACTGAAGCTTTCTTT	CASSLIRRRNTEAFF
-	-	TRBV7-6	TRBJ1-1	TGTGCCAGCAGCTTAGAATCCCCAGGGTTAATACAAAGGACTGAAGCTTTCTTT	CASSLESPGLIQRTEAFF
TRBD1	-	TRBV18	TRBJ2-7	TGTGCCAGCTCACCGTATGGGACAGGGGAGTACGAGCAGTACTTC	CASSPYGTGEYEQYF
TRBD1	-	TRBV7-2	TRBJ1-2	TGTGCCAGCAGCTCTACGCCCGGGACAGGGGATGGCTACACCTTC	CASSSTPGTGDGYTF
TRBD1	-	TRBV19	TRBJ1-1	TGTGCCAGTAGCGGACAGGGAGTTATGAACACTGAAGCTTTCTTT	CASSGQGVMNTEAFF
TRBD2	-	TRBV7-2	TRBJ2-1	TGTGCCAGCAGCTCCAGAGGGACTAGCGGGGGCAATGAGCAGTTCTTC	CASSSRGTSGGNEQFF
TRBD1	-	TRBV10-3	TRBJ1-2	TGTGCCATCATGGACAGGGGTGACTATGGCTACACCTTC	CAIMDRGDYGYTF
-	-	TRBV11-2	TRBJ2-2	TGTGCCAGCAGTATGAGGACAGCGAACACCGGGGAGCTGTTTTTT	CASSMRTANTGELFF
-	-	TRBV10-3	TRBJ1-2	TGTGCCATCAGTGAGTCGACAGACTATGGCTACACCTTC	CAISESTDYGYTF
-	-	TRBV7-9	TRBJ1-1	TGTGCCAGCAGCTTCCCCCTGGAGAATACGTGGGCTTTCTTT	CASSFPLENTWAFF
-	-	TRBV5-1	TRBJ2-2	TGCGCCAGCAGGGGCCGACAGGAGGACGGGGAGCTGTTTTTT	CASRGRQEDGELFF
-	-	TRBV29-1	TRBJ2-1	TGCAGCGGGTTCCGGGATCCATACAATGAGCAGTTCTTC	CSGFRDPYNEQFF
TRBD2	-	TRBV5-1	TRBJ2-3	TGCGCCAGCAGCTTGGGACTAGCGGAAAGCACAGATACGCAGTATTTT	CASSLGLAESTDTQYF
-	-	TRBV6-5	TRBJ2-3	TGTGCCAGCACCCACACGGGGGGACAGGTTGTTGTGTATTTT	CASTHTGGQVVVYF
-	-	TRBV12-5	TRBJ1-6	TGTGCTAGTGGTTTGGGGACGGGAGCCCCATCACCCCTCCACTTT	CASGLGTGAPSPLHF
TRBD1	-	TRBV12-5	TRBJ1-1	TGTGCTAGTGGTTTGTCAAGGGGGCTTAGCACTGAAGCTTTCTTT	CASGLSRGLSTEAFF
-	-	TRBV5-6	TRBJ1-2	TGTGCCAGCAGCCTCCTGGAGGGTTGGGGGGATGGCTACACCTTC	CASSLLEGWGDGYTF
-	-	TRBV7-9	TRBJ1-1	TGTGCCAGCAGCCCCCGGGACTTCGGGGCTTTCTTT	CASSPRDFGAFF
-	once	TRBV5-4	TRBJ1-2	TGTGCCAGCAGCTTGTCAGGGAATAACTATGGCTACACCTTC	CASSLSGNNYGYTF
-	-	TRBV27	TRBJ1-2	TGTGCCAGCAGTTCCGGGATCAGAGGCTACACCTTC	CASSSGIRGYTF
TRBD1	-	TRBV19	TRBJ1-5	TGTGCCAGTAGTACGACAGGGTTCAATCAGCCCCAGCATTTT	CASSTTGFNQPQHF
-	-	TRBV5-1	TRBJ1-4	TGCGCCAGCAGGTGGGGCCCGAATGAAAAACTGTTTTTT	CASRWGPNEKLFF
TRBD1	-	TRBV27	TRBJ1-2	TGTGCCAGCAGGCGACAGGGGTATGGCTACACCTTC	CASRRQGYGYTF
-	-	TRBV6-5	TRBJ2-7	TGTGCCAGCAGTTCCCGCCCTGGCCACGAGCAGTACTTC	CASSSRPGHEQYF
TRBD1	-	TRBV19	TRBJ2-7	TGTGCCAGTAGTATCCGGGACAGGGCAGTCTACGAGCAGTACTTC	CASSIRDRAVYEQYF
TRBD2	-	TRBV5-1	TRBJ2-1	TGCGCCAGCAGCCCGAGCGGGGGGCCTGACAATGAGCAGTTCTTC	CASSPSGGPDNEQFF
-	-	TRBV29-1	TRBJ1-1	TGCAGCGTTGGAGTTTTTACGGTGACTGAAGCTTTCTTT	CSVGVFTVTEAFF
-	-	TRBV9	TRBJ1-6	TGTGCCAGCAGCGGAGGTTTAGGTTCACCCCTCCACTTT	CASSGGLGSPLHF
TRBD2	-	TRBV5-1	TRBJ2-5	TGCGCCAGCAGCTTTAGCGGGGGGTTTCAAGAGACCCAGTACTTC	CASSFSGGFQETQYF